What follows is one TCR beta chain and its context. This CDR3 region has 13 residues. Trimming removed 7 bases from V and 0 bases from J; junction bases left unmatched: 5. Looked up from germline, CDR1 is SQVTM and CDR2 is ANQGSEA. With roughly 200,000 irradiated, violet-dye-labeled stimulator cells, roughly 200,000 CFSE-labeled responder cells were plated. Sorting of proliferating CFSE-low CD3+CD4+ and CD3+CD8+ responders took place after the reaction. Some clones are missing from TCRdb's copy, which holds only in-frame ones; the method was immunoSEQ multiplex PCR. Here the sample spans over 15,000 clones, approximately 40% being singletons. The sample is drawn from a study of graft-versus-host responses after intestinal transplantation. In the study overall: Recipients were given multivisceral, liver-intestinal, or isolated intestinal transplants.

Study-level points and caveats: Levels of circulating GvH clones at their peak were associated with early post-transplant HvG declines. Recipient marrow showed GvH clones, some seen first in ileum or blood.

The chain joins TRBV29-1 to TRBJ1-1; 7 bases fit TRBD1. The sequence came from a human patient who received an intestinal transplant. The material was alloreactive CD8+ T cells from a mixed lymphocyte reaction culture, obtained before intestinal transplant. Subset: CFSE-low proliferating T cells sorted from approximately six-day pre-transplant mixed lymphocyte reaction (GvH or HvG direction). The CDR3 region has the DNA TGCAGCGGGGAGGACAGGATGAACACTGAAGCTTTCTTT. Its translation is CSGEDRMNTEAFF.